A selection of T cell receptor beta chains follows, all from one sample in a study of blood T cell repertoires in COVID-19. Sequencing was performed with immunoSEQ multiplex PCR; in TCRdb, only in-frame clones are kept and a portion is missing. The table lists roughly 320,000 clones, 85% to 95% of them singletons, with 3.9% in the top ten. The sequencing sample was made of PBMCs or T cells enriched from blood (not recorded which). The receptor source for this set is a woman in her twenties or thirties who had been exposed to COVID-19. Both conserved end residues are part of each CDR3. The order of the fields is J gene, D gene, clone size, V gene, CDR3 protein, CDR3 DNA. D genes are given only for firm matches. Some rows have no size entry. The others give once, few or many, or a class for an expanded clone.

TRBJ2-7	TRBD2	.	TRBV7-6	CASSPIAGGPYEQYF	TGTGCCAGCAGCCCTATAGCGGGGGGGCCCTACGAGCAGTACTTC
TRBJ2-7	TRBD1	once	TRBV7-8	CASSAGTGAYEQYF	TGTGCCAGCAGCGCCGGGACAGGGGCATACGAGCAGTACTTC
TRBJ2-3	.	.	TRBV15	CATSRASAYSTDTQYF	TGTGCCACCAGCAGAGCTAGCGCGTATAGCACAGATACGCAGTATTTT
TRBJ2-1	TRBD2	.	TRBV6-2/TRBV6-3	CASSYGGLASDEQFF	TGTGCCAGCAGTTACGGGGGACTAGCGAGCGATGAGCAGTTCTTC
TRBJ2-5	.	.	TRBV5-1	CASSLGREGGETQYF	TGCGCCAGCAGCTTGGGTCGTGAGGGTGGGGAGACCCAGTACTTC
TRBJ1-4	TRBD1	.	TRBV5-1	CASSLGTGRNEKLFF	TGCGCCAGCAGCTTGGGGACAGGACGTAATGAAAAACTGTTTTTT
TRBJ2-1	TRBD2	.	TRBV14	CASSQLRGAYNEQFF	TGTGCCAGCAGCCAATTGCGGGGGGCATACAATGAGCAGTTCTTC
TRBJ2-3	.	.	TRBV24-1	CATYDTDTDTQYF	TGTGCCACTTACGACACGGACACAGATACGCAGTATTTT
TRBJ2-1	TRBD1	.	TRBV9	CASSVLTAGGHNNEQFF	TGTGCCAGCAGCGTCCTAACCGCAGGGGGCCATAATAATGAGCAGTTCTTC
TRBJ1-4	.	.	TRBV18	CASSPQGGVIEKLFF	TGTGCCAGCTCACCACAGGGAGGGGTCATTGAAAAACTGTTTTTT
TRBJ1-5	.	.	TRBV27	CASSLGLPGQPQHF	TGTGCCAGCAGTTTGGGTCTTCCAGGGCAGCCCCAGCATTTT
TRBJ1-2	.	.	TRBV29-1	CSVDGETNYGYTF	TGCAGCGTTGATGGTGAGACTAACTATGGCTACACCTTC
TRBJ2-3	TRBD2	.	TRBV7-6	CASSPTTTLAGSTDTQYF	TGTGCCAGCAGCCCTACCACTACTCTAGCGGGGAGCACAGATACGCAGTATTTT
TRBJ1-5	TRBD1	.	TRBV20-1	CSASSPGGPQPQHF	TGCAGTGCTAGTTCCCCAGGGGGGCCTCAGCCCCAGCATTTT
TRBJ2-7	TRBD1	.	TRBV3-1/TRBV3-2	CASSLQGVGAYEQYF	TGTGCCAGCAGCCTACAGGGGGTAGGAGCCTACGAGCAGTACTTC
TRBJ1-1	.	.	TRBV5-1	CASSLGTRGGNTEAFF	TGCGCCAGCAGCTTAGGGACCAGGGGCGGAAACACTGAAGCTTTCTTT
TRBJ2-5	.	.	TRBV9	CASSLFGGYQETQYF	TGTGCCAGCAGCCTTTTTGGAGGATACCAAGAGACCCAGTACTTC
TRBJ1-1	.	.	TRBV7-9	CASSRQGRGKNTEAFF	TGTGCCAGCAGCCGTCAGGGCAGGGGTAAGAACACTGAAGCTTTCTTT
TRBJ1-2	.	once	TRBV2	CASRPPTVAGGYTF	TGTGCCAGCAGGCCTCCGACAGTCGCGGGGGGCTACACCTTC
TRBJ1-6	TRBD1	.	TRBV9	CASSVSQWDRNSPLHF	TGTGCCAGCAGCGTATCCCAGTGGGACAGAAATTCACCCCTCCACTTT
TRBJ1-1	.	once	TRBV5-1	CASSPFGENTEAFF	TGCGCCAGCAGCCCCTTCGGAGAGAACACTGAAGCTTTCTTT
TRBJ1-5	TRBD1	.	TRBV6-5	CASSYTGEGQPQHF	TGTGCCAGCAGTTATACAGGGGAAGGTCAGCCCCAGCATTTT
TRBJ2-5	TRBD1	.	TRBV5-1	CASRFGTGLMETQYF	TGCGCCAGCAGATTTGGGACAGGGTTGATGGAGACCCAGTACTTC
TRBJ2-7	TRBD1	.	TRBV7-3	CASSLIFWAGGRSHHLKAYEQYF	TGTGCCAGCAGCTTAATTTTTTGGGCAGGGGGCCGCTCACACCATTTAAAAGCCTACGAGCAGTACTTC
TRBJ2-6	.	.	TRBV7-6	CASSAQSISGANVLTF	TGTGCCAGCAGCGCTCAGTCCATCTCTGGGGCCAACGTCCTGACTTTC
TRBJ2-1	.	.	TRBV5-1	CASSLHTGGANEQFF	TGCGCCAGCAGCTTGCACACAGGGGGGGCGAATGAGCAGTTCTTC
TRBJ2-1	TRBD2	once	TRBV19	CASSRRTSGGRNEQFF	TGTGCCAGTAGTCGACGGACTAGCGGGGGCAGGAATGAGCAGTTCTTC
TRBJ2-5	.	.	TRBV11-2	CASSLPSQETQYF	TGTGCCAGCAGCTTACCCAGCCAAGAGACCCAGTACTTC
TRBJ1-1	.	few	TRBV4-2	CASSQDPGRVNTEAFF	TGTGCCAGCAGCCAAGACCCAGGGAGGGTGAACACTGAAGCTTTCTTT
TRBJ1-4	.	.	TRBV6-1	CASSEPGGWSEKLFF	TGTGCCAGCAGTGAGCCTGGGGGGTGGAGTGAAAAACTGTTTTTT
TRBJ1-1	TRBD1	.	TRBV10-2	CASSTQGGTEAFF	TGCGCCAGCAGTACCCAGGGGGGAACTGAAGCTTTCTTT
TRBJ1-2	TRBD1	.	TRBV5-3	CARSNTGVLRRGYTF	TGTGCCAGAAGCAATACAGGGGTCCTGCGGCGTGGCTACACCTTC
TRBJ1-5	.	.	TRBV27	CASSLMGGNQPQHF	TGTGCCAGCAGTTTGATGGGAGGCAATCAGCCCCAGCATTTT
TRBJ2-2	.	.	TRBV29-1	CSVLDRYTGELFF	TGCAGCGTTCTGGACAGATACACCGGGGAGCTGTTTTTT
TRBJ2-5	TRBD1	.	TRBV29-1	CSAYRTGRETQYF	TGCAGCGCCTATAGGACAGGCCGGGAGACCCAGTACTTC
TRBJ1-5	.	.	TRBV18	CASSPPSGNQPQHF	TGTGCCAGCTCACCACCGTCCGGCAATCAGCCCCAGCATTTT
TRBJ1-2	.	.	TRBV12-5	CASGFGQSYGYTF	TGTGCTAGTGGATTTGGACAGAGCTATGGCTACACCTTC
TRBJ1-2	TRBD1	.	TRBV27	CASSTFLPSGTGRFWSGYTF	TGTGCCAGCAGTACCTTCTTACCCTCCGGGACAGGGAGGTTTTGGTCCGGCTACACCTTC
TRBJ1-2	.	.	TRBV5-6	CASSLSGQSLYGYTF	TGTGCCAGCAGCTTGAGCGGACAGAGCCTATATGGCTACACCTTC
TRBJ2-1	TRBD1	.	TRBV10-3	CAISESDRVHNEQFF	TGTGCCATCAGTGAATCGGACAGGGTCCACAATGAGCAGTTCTTC
TRBJ2-6	TRBD1	once	TRBV6-1	CASSEFRGNSGANVLTF	TGTGCCAGCAGTGAATTCAGGGGGAATTCTGGGGCCAACGTCCTGACTTTC
TRBJ1-5	.	once	TRBV5-5	CASSSTNQPQHF	TGTGCCAGCAGCTCGACAAATCAGCCCCAGCATTTT
TRBJ1-2	.	.	TRBV6-6	CASTKEGYLVSTF	TGTGCCAGCACTAAGGAGGGATACTTAGTTTCCACCTTC
TRBJ2-2	TRBD1	.	TRBV5-1	CASSLGQGENTGELFF	TGCGCCAGCAGCTTGGGACAGGGAGAGAACACCGGGGAGCTGTTTTTT
TRBJ1-3	.	once	TRBV7-8	CASSLGSLRLSGNTIYF	TGTGCCAGCAGCTTAGGTTCTCTACGACTCTCTGGAAACACCATATATTTT
TRBJ2-5	.	.	TRBV5-1	CASSFRSGETQYF	TGCGCCAGCAGCTTCAGATCAGGGGAGACCCAGTACTTC
TRBJ2-7	TRBD2	.	TRBV27	CASSHSGGPYEQYF	TGTGCCAGCAGTCATAGCGGGGGACCCTACGAGCAGTACTTC
TRBJ2-1	TRBD2	once	TRBV5-1	CASSLVSGGTNEQFF	TGCGCCAGCAGCTTGGTTAGCGGGGGAACCAATGAGCAGTTCTTC
TRBJ1-4	.	.	TRBV5-1	CASSLKQGVNEKLFF	TGCGCCAGCAGCTTAAAACAGGGTGTTAATGAAAAACTGTTTTTT
TRBJ1-1	TRBD1	.	TRBV7-8	CASSNRGRVEAFF	TGTGCCAGCAGCAACAGGGGGCGAGTCGAAGCTTTCTTT
TRBJ1-4	.	.	TRBV4-1	CASSHDQTVGIAKLFF	TGCGCCAGCAGCCACGACCAGACCGTCGGGATTGCAAAACTGTTTTTT
TRBJ1-6	TRBD1	.	TRBV7-2	CASSQTTGAPNSPLHF	TGTGCCAGCAGCCAGACGACAGGGGCGCCTAATTCACCCCTCCACTTT
TRBJ2-2	TRBD2	.	TRBV6-5	CASSLGTRGGELFF	TGTGCCAGCAGTCTAGGGACTAGAGGCGGGGAGCTGTTTTTT
TRBJ1-2	.	.	TRBV2	CASKWTSNYGYTF	TGTGCCAGCAAGTGGACTTCTAACTATGGCTACACCTTC
TRBJ1-2	.	.	TRBV24-1	CATSDPSGGNYGYTF	TGTGCCACCAGTGACCCGTCTGGAGGGAACTATGGCTACACCTTC
TRBJ2-2	.	.	TRBV5-4	CASSPRVNTGELFF	TGTGCCAGCAGCCCCCGGGTGAACACCGGGGAGCTGTTTTTT